In this sample, the clone carrying this TCR beta chain turned up many times. Its antigen is unknown. These data belong to a study of CD8 T cells in ankylosing spondylitis. V lost 0 bases and J 4 bases, leaving 7 bases between the germline ends. This CDR3 is 13 amino acids long. CDR1 and CDR2 (germline): SGHRS, YFSETQ. With molecular barcodes, quantitative 5'-RACE was used to make the TCR beta libraries. TCRdb fed the 5' RACE reads into MiXCR, producing one record per CDR3 protein. The table lists about 130,000 distinct CDR3 sequences, over 6.5% of them singletons. The study's findings and limits: There was reportedly significant enrichment of clones that were disease-linked in matched ankylosing spondylitis synovial fluid.

V usage is TRBV5-1 and J usage is TRBJ1-1; D gene uncertain. Sequencing was carried out using blood, either unsorted or a sorted T cell fraction (not recorded which). The sequence was obtained from a male donor with ankylosing spondylitis or in good health (not recorded which). The CDR3 sequence is CASSLVGSTEAFF. CDR3 coding DNA: TGCGCCAGCAGCTTGGTCGGGAGCACTGAAGCTTTCTTT.